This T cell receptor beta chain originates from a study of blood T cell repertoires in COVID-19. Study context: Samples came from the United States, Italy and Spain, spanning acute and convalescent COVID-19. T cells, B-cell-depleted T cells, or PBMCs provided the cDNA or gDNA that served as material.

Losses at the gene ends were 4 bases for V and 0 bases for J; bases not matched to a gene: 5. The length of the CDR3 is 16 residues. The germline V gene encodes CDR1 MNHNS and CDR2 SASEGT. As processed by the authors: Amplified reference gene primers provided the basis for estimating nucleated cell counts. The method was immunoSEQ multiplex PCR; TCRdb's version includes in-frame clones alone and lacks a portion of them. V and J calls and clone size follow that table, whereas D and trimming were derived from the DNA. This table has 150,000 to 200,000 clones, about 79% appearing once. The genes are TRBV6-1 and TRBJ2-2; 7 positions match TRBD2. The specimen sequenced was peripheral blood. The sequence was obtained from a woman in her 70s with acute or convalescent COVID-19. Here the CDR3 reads CASSALAGSNTGELFF. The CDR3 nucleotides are TGTGCCAGCAGTGCTTTAGCGGGTTCGAACACCGGGGAGCTGTTTTTT.